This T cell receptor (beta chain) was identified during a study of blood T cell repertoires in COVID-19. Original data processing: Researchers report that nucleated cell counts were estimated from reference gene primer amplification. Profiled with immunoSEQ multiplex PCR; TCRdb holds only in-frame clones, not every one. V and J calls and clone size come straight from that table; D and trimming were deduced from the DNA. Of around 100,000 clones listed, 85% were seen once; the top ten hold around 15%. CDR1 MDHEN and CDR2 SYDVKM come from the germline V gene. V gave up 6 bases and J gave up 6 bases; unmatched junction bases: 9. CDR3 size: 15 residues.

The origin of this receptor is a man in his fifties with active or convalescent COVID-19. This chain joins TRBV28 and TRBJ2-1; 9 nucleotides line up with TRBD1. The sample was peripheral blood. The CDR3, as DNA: TGTGCCAGCAGGGCCGGCACAGGGGGCTTCAATGAGCAGTTCTTC. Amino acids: CASRAGTGGFNEQFF.